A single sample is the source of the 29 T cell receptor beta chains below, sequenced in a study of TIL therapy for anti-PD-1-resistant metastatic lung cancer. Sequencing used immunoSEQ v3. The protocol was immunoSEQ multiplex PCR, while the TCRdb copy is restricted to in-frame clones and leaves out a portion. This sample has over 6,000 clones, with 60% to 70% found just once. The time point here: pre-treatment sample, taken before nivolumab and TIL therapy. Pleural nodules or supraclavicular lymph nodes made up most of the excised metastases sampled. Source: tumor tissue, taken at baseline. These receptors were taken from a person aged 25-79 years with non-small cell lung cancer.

In nucleotides, the CDR3 is TGTGCCTGGAGTGTTCAAGGGGCCTTCAGCTCTGGAAACACCATATATTTT. Residues: CAWSVQGAFSSGNTIYF. This chain uses TRBV30 with TRBJ1-3, with a possible D match to TRBD1 (5 bases). Germline values: CDR1 GTSNPN, CDR2 SVGIG (reference sequence). The CDR3 covers 17 residues. Trimming took off 0 bases at V and 0 bases at J, with 15 bases between the two ends.

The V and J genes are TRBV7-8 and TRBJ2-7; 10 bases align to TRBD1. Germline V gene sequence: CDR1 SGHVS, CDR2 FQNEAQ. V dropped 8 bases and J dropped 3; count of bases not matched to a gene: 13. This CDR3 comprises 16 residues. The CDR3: CASGSGTGVFSYEQYV. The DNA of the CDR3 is TGTGCCAGCGGTTCCGGGACAGGGGTTTTCAGCTACGAGCAGTACGTC.

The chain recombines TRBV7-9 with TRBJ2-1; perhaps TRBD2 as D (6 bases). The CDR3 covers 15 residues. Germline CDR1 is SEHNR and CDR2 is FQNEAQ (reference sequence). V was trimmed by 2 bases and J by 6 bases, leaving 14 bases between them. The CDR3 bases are TGTGCCAGCAGCTTATGGGCTAGCGATTTCAATGAGCAGTTCTTC. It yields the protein CASSLWASDFNEQFF. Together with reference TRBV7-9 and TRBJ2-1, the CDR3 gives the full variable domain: DTGVSQNPRHKITKRGQNVTFRCDPISEHNRLYWYRQTLGQGPEFLTYFQNEAQLEKSRLLSDRFSAERPKGSFSTLEIQRTEQGDSAMYLCASSLWASDFNEQFFGPGTRLTVL.

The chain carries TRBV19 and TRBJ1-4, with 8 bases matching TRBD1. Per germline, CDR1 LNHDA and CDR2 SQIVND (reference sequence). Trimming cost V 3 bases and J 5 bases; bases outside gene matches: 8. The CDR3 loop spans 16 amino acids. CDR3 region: CASSMDRQGWNEKLFF. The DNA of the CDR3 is TGTGCCAGTAGTATGGATAGACAGGGGTGGAATGAAAAACTGTTTTTT.

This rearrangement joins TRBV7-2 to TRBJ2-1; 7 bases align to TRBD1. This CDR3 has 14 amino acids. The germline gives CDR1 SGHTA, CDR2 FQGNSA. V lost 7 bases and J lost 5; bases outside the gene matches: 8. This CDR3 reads CASTPTGAHNEQFF. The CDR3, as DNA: TGTGCCAGCACCCCTACAGGGGCCCACAATGAGCAGTTCTTC. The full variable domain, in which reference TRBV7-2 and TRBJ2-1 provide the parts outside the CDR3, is GAGVSQSPSNKVTEKGKDVELRCDPISGHTALYWYRQSLGQGLEFLIYFQGNSAPDKSGLPSDRFSAERTGGSVSTLTIQRTQQEDSAVYLCASTPTGAHNEQFFGPGTRLTVL.

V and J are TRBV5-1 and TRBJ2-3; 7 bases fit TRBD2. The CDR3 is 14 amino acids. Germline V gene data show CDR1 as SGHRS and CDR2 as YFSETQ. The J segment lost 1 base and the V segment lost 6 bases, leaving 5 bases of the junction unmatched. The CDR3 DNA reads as TGCGCCAGCAACCCGGGACTACGCACAGATACGCAGTATTTT. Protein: CASNPGLRTDTQYF.

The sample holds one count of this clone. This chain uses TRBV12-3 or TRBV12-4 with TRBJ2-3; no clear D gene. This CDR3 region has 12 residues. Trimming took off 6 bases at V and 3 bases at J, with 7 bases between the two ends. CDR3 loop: CASSRFTDTQYF. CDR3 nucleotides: TGTGCCAGCAGCAGGTTTACAGATACGCAGTATTTT.

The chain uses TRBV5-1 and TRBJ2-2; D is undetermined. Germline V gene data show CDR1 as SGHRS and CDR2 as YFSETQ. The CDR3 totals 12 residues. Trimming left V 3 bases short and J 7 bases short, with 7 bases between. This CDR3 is CASSWSNGELFF. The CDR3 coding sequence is TGCGCCAGCAGCTGGTCCAACGGGGAGCTGTTTTTT.

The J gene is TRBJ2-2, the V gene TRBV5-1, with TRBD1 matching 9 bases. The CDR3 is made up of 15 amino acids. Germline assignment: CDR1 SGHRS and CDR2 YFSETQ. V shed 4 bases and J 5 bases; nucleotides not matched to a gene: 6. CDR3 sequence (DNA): TGCGCCAGCAGCATGGGACAGGGAGGGACCGGGGAGCTGTTTTTT. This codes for CASSMGQGGTGELFF.

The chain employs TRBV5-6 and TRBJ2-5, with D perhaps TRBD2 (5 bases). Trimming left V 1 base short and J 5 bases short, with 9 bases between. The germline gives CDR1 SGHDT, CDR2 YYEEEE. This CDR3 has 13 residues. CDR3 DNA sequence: TGTGCCAGCAGCTTGAAGGGAGCGGAGACCCAGTACTTC. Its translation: CASSLKGAETQYF.

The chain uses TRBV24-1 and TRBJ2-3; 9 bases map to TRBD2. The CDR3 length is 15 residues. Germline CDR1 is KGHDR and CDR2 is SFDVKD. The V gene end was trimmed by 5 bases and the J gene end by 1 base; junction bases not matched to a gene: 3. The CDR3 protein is CATSGRGGGTDTQYF. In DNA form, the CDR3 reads TGTGCCACCAGTGGACGCGGGGGGGGCACAGATACGCAGTATTTT.

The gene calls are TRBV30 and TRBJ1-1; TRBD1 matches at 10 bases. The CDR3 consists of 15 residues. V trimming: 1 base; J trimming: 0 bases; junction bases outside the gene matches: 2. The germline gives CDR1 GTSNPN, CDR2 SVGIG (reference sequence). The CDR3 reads CAWSGTGGVNTEAFF. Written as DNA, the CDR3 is TGTGCCTGGAGTGGGACAGGGGGTGTGAACACTGAAGCTTTCTTT.

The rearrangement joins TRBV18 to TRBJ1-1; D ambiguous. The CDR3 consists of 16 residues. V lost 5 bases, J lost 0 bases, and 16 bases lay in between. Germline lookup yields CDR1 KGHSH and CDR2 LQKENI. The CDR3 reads CASSFISGSLNTEAFF. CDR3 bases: TGTGCCAGCTCATTCATTTCGGGGAGCTTGAACACTGAAGCTTTCTTT.

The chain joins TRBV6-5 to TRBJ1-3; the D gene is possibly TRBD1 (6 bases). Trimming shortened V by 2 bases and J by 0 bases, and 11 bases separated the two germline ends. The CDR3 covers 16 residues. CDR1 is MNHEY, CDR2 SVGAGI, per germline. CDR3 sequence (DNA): TGTGCCAGCAGTTACCGGACAGCCAGCTCTGGAAACACCATATATTTT. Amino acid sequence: CASSYRTASSGNTIYF.

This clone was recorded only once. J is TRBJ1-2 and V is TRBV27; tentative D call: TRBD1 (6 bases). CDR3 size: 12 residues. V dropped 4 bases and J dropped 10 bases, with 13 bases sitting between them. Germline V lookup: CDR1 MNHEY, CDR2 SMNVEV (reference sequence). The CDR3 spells CASSSWGRFYTF. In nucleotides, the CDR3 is TGTGCCAGCAGTTCTTGGGGGCGGTTCTACACCTTC.

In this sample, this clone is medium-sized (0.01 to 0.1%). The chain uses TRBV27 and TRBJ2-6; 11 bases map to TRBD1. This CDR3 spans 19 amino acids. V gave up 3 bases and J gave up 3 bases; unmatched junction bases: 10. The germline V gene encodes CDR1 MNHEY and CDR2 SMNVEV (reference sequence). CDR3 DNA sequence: TGTGCCAGCAGTTTCCGGGACAGGGGGTCACACTTTGGGGCCAACGTCCTGACTTTC. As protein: CASSFRDRGSHFGANVLTF.

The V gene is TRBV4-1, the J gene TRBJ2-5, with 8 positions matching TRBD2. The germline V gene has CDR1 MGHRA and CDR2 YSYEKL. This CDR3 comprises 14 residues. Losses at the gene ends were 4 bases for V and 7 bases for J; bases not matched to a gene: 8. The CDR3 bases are TGCGCCAGCAGCCTTGTGGGTACTAGCGGGACCCAGTACTTC. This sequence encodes CASSLVGTSGTQYF.

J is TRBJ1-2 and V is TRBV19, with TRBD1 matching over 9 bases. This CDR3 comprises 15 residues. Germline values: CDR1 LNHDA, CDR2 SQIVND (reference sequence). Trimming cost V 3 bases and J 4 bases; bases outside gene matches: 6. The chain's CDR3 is CASSMETGGGYGYTF. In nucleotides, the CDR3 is TGTGCCAGTAGTATGGAAACAGGGGGCGGCTATGGCTACACCTTC.

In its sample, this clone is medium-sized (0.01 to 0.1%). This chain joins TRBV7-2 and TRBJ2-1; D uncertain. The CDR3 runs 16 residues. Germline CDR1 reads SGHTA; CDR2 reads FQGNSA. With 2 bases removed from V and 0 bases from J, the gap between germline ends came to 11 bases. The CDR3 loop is CASSLSWDSSYNEQFF. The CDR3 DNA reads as TGTGCCAGCAGCTTATCCTGGGATAGCTCCTACAATGAGCAGTTCTTC.

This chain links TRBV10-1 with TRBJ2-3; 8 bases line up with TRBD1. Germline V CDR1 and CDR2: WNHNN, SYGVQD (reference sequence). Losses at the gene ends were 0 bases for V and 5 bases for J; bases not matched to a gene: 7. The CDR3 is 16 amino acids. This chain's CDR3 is CASSESLTGGRDTQYF. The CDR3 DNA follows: TGCGCCAGCAGTGAGTCGTTAACAGGGGGGAGAGATACGCAGTATTTT.

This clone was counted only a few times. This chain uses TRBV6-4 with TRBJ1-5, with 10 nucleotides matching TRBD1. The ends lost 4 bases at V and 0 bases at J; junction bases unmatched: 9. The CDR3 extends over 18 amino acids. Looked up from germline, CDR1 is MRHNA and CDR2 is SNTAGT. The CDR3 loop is CASSARGQGRYSNQPQHF. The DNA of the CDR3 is TGTGCCAGCAGTGCCAGGGGACAGGGGCGATATAGCAATCAGCCCCAGCATTTT.

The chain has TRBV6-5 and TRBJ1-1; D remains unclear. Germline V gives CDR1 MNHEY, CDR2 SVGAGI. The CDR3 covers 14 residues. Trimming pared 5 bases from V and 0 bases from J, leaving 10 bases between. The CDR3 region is CASSPQAMNTEAFF. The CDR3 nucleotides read TGTGCCAGCAGTCCCCAGGCAATGAACACTGAAGCTTTCTTT.

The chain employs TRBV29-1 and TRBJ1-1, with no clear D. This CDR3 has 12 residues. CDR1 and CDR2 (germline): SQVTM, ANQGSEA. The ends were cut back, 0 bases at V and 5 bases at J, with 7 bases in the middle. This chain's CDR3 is CSVEDGDTEAFF. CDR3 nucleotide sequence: TGCAGCGTTGAAGACGGGGATACTGAAGCTTTCTTT.

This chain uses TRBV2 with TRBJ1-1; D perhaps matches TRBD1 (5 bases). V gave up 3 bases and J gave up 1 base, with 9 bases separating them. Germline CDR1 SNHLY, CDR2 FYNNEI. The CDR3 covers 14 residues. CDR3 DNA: TGTGCCAGCAGTGAGGGACTCCCGAACACTGAAGCTTTCTTT. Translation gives CASSEGLPNTEAFF. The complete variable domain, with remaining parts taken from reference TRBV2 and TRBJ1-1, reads EPEVTQTPSHQVTQMGQEVILRCVPISNHLYFYWYRQILGQKVEFLVSFYNNEISEKSEIFDDQFSVERPDGSNFTLKIRSTKLEDSAMYFCASSEGLPNTEAFFGQGTRLTVV.

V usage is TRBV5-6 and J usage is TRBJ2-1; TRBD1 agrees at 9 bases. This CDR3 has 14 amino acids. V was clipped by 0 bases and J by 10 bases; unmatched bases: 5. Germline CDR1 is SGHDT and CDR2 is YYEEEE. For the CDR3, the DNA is TGTGCCAGCAGCTTGGTTGGGACAGGGAAAGAGCAGTTCTTC. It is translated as CASSLVGTGKEQFF.

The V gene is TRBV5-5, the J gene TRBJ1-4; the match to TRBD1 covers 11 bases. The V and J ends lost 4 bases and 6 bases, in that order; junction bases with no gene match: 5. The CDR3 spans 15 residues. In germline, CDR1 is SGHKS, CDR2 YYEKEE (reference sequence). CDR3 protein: CASSGQGALDEKLFF. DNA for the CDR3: TGTGCCAGCAGCGGACAGGGGGCGCTGGATGAAAAACTGTTTTTT.

This CDR3 is CASSQDRLRQGGNTDTQYF. The CDR3 bases are TGCGCCAGCAGCCAAGATCGGCTCCGACAGGGAGGGAACACAGATACGCAGTATTTT. V usage is TRBV4-3 and J usage is TRBJ2-3, with D possibly called TRBD1 or TRBD2 (7 bases each). Germline loops: CDR1 LGHNA, CDR2 YSLEER. CDR3 length: 19 residues. Trimming removed 0 bases at V and 2 bases at J, with 21 bases between.

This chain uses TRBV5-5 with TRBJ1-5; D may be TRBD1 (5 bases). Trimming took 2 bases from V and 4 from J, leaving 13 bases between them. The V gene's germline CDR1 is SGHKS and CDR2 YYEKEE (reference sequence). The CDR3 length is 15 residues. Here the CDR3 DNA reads TGTGCCAGCAGCTTTTGGGGGGAAGGTAATCAGCCCCAGCATTTT. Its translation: CASSFWGEGNQPQHF.

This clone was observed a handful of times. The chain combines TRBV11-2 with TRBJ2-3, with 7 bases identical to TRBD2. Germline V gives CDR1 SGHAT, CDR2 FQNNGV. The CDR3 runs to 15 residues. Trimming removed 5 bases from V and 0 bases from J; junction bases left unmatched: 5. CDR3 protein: CASSQWTSSTDTQYF. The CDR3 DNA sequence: TGTGCCAGCAGCCAATGGACTAGTAGCACAGATACGCAGTATTTT.